The 23 T cell receptor beta chains reported below all come from one sample, sequenced in a study of STAT5B mutations in CD4+ large granular lymphocyte leukemia (dated by TCRdb to 2022 to 2024). Library preparation employed the immunoSEQ multiplex PCR assay. TCRdb holds this immuneACCESS table with in-frame rearrangements only. Some clones are missing; in checked studies, unresolved V genes explain under half, and the rest has no known cause. Recorded for this sample are 35,000 or so clones; about 85% of them occurred a single time. The top ten constitute roughly 3.2% of the sample. The sequenced material came from CD4+ T cells from blood buffy coats. The receptor source for this set is a human donor in good health.

The table lists this clone with a count of one. The chain joins TRBV6-1 to TRBJ1-5; no clear D. With 1 base removed from V and 6 bases from J, the gap between germline ends came to 7 bases. Germline V gene sequence: CDR1 MNHNS, CDR2 SASEGT. The CDR3 spans 13 residues. The CDR3 DNA reads TGTGCCAGCAGTGAAGGGACCCTTCAGCCCCAGCATTTT. Protein product: CASSEGTLQPQHF.

V usage is TRBV6-1 and J usage is TRBJ1-5; D is possibly TRBD1 (6 bases). This CDR3 region has 18 residues. Germline lookup yields CDR1 MNHNS and CDR2 SASEGT. The germline V and J ends were trimmed by 2 bases and 3 bases, with 20 bases remaining between them. The CDR3 nucleotides are TGTGCCAGCAGTGAACACCCTGGGGGCAGGGCGGTCAATCAGCCCCAGCATTTT. As protein: CASSEHPGGRAVNQPQHF.

This clone was found once. CDR3 sequence reads: CASSQREGASEQYF. CDR3 DNA sequence: TGTGCCAGCAGTCAGCGGGAGGGGGCCAGCGAGCAGTACTTC. This chain uses TRBV6-5 with TRBJ2-7; 10 positions agree with TRBD2. The CDR3 is 14 residues long. In germline, CDR1 is MNHEY, CDR2 SVGAGI. Unmatched junction bases numbered 7, after V lost 5 bases and J lost 6 bases.

The chain couples TRBV9 to TRBJ2-2, with 10 bases that match TRBD2. This CDR3 spans 16 amino acids. The V and J ends lost 0 bases and 3 bases, in that order; junction bases with no gene match: 2. Germline CDR1 and CDR2: SGDLS and YYNGEE. The DNA of the CDR3 is TGTGCCAGCAGCGTAGCGACTAGCGGGTACACCGGGGAGCTGTTTTTT. It specifies CASSVATSGYTGELFF.

The genes are TRBV9 and TRBJ2-5, with TRBD2 identical over 8 bases. The CDR3 covers 15 residues. Unmatched junction bases numbered 3, after V lost 0 bases and J lost 2 bases. Germline V gene data show CDR1 as SGDLS and CDR2 as YYNGEE. CDR3 loop: CASSVDTSGQETQYF. CDR3 DNA sequence: TGTGCCAGCAGCGTAGACACTAGCGGTCAAGAGACCCAGTACTTC.

The chain carries TRBV10-3 and TRBJ2-3; weak D call: TRBD1 (5 bases). The germline V gene encodes CDR1 ENHRY and CDR2 SYGVKD. V lost 9 bases and J 0 bases, leaving 16 bases between the germline ends. CDR3 length equals 15 residues. In DNA form, the CDR3 reads TGTGCCATTTCGACAGCCCCTGGGAGCACAGATACGCAGTATTTT. Amino acids: CAISTAPGSTDTQYF.

The chain links TRBV6-6 to TRBJ2-4, with D tentatively TRBD1 (5 bases). CDR1 is MNHNY and CDR2 is SVGAGI in the germline V gene (reference sequence). This CDR3 comprises 14 residues. The ends were cut back, 0 bases at V and 5 bases at J, with 8 bases in the middle. DNA of the CDR3: TGTGCCAGCAGTTACTCAGGGGCGCAAAACATTCAGTACTTC. It codes for CASSYSGAQNIQYF.

The V and J genes are TRBV5-1 and TRBJ2-1, with 7 bases that match TRBD2. The CDR3 is 16 amino acids. The J segment lost 7 bases and the V segment lost 0 bases, leaving 10 bases of the junction unmatched. Looked up from germline, CDR1 is SGHRS and CDR2 is YFSETQ. The chain's CDR3 is CASSLGIRLAGNEQFF. The DNA for the CDR3 is TGCGCCAGCAGCTTGGGGATTCGACTAGCTGGAAATGAGCAGTTCTTC. Based on the CDR3 plus reference TRBV5-1 and TRBJ2-1, the full variable domain is KAGVTQTPRYLIKTRGQQVTLSCSPISGHRSVSWYQQTPGQGLQFLFEYFSETQRNKGNFPGRFSGRQFSNSRSEMNVSTLELGDSALYLCASSLGIRLAGNEQFFGPGTRLTVL.

This chain uses TRBV2 with TRBJ2-2; 7 bases are a match to TRBD2. The CDR3 is 15 residues long. V lost 3 bases, J lost 11 bases, and 12 bases stayed unmatched. Germline CDR1 reads SNHLY; CDR2 reads FYNNEI. CDR3 DNA: TGTGCCAGCAGTGAGGATTACCCCCGAGCGGGAGAGCTGTTTTTT. This codes for CASSEDYPRAGELFF.

The rearrangement uses TRBV6-1 and TRBJ2-3, with D perhaps TRBD2 (6 bases). Germline CDR1 and CDR2: MNHNS and SASEGT. The CDR3 length is 14 residues. V was shortened by 7 bases and J by 6 bases, with 17 bases between the two germline ends. This CDR3 reads CASKVEGESDTQYF. The DNA for the CDR3 is TGTGCCAGCAAGGTGGAGGGAGAGTCGGATACGCAGTATTTT.

The chain is built from TRBV7-2 and TRBJ2-5; 8 bases align to TRBD2. Per the germline V gene, CDR1 is SGHTA and CDR2 is FQGNSA. The V gene end was trimmed by 6 bases and the J gene end by 5 bases; junction bases not matched to a gene: 8. This CDR3 has 14 amino acids. The CDR3 is CASRTLAGLETQYF. DNA of the CDR3: TGTGCCAGCAGGACCTTAGCGGGATTGGAGACCCAGTACTTC.

The J gene is TRBJ2-5, the V gene TRBV2, with 8 bases matching TRBD1. This CDR3 region has 15 residues. J gave up 3 bases and V 4 bases, and 7 bases lay outside the gene matches. Germline CDR1 and CDR2: SNHLY and FYNNEI. The CDR3 reads CASSGDLTGEETQYF. CDR3 in DNA: TGTGCCAGCAGTGGGGATCTGACAGGGGAAGAGACCCAGTACTTC.

This chain uses TRBV4-3 with TRBJ1-1; no reliable D call. CDR1 and CDR2 (germline): LGHNA, YSLEER. The length of the CDR3 is 16 residues. V lost 0 bases, J lost 0 bases, and 11 bases lay in between. The CDR3 DNA follows: TGCGCCAGCAGCCAAGAAAGACGGACTATGAACACTGAAGCTTTCTTT. It encodes CASSQERRTMNTEAFF.

Here the CDR3 reads CASASSSGAYEQYF. In DNA, the CDR3 is TGCGCCAGCGCATCGTCTAGCGGGGCCTACGAGCAGTACTTC. V usage is TRBV5-1 and J usage is TRBJ2-7, with TRBD2 identical over 9 bases. The CDR3 runs to 14 residues. The germline V gene has CDR1 SGHRS and CDR2 YFSETQ. V lost 7 bases to trimming and J lost 2 bases; unmatched junction nucleotides: 7.

The V gene is TRBV10-2, the J gene TRBJ1-3; possible D gene TRBD1, 5 bases. Germline V gene sequence: CDR1 WSHSY, CDR2 SAAADI. V was trimmed by 6 bases and J by 0 bases, leaving 12 bases between them. This CDR3 is built from 15 residues. CDR3 nucleotides: TGCGCCAGCAGAACTGGGGGGGGCTCTGGAAACACCATATATTTT. This translates into CASRTGGGSGNTIYF.

This sequence joins TRBV6-1 and TRBJ2-3; 8 positions agree with TRBD1. This CDR3 region has 15 residues. Germline trimming cut 3 bases from V and 6 bases from J; bases unmatched to any gene: 8. The germline V gene has CDR1 MNHNS and CDR2 SASEGT. CDR3 in DNA: TGTGCCAGCAGTGATCGGGGGACAGGCGGTGATACGCAGTATTTT. Translating gives CASSDRGTGGDTQYF.

This chain joins TRBV12-2 and TRBJ2-2; whether TRBD2, the table's D call, matches the DNA was not checked. TRBV12-2 is recorded as a pseudogene. The length of the CDR3 is 13 residues. The DNA for the CDR3 is TGTGCAAGTCGCTTAGCGCGAGTCGGGGAGCTGTTTTTT. Protein sequence: CASRLARVGELFF.

This chain links TRBV4-2 with TRBJ2-7; the D gene is possibly TRBD2 (6 bases). The CDR3 consists of 14 residues. Per germline, CDR1 LGHNA and CDR2 YNFKEQ. Trimming removed 4 bases from V and 3 bases from J, with 13 bases in between. CDR3 amino acids: CASSPQEGHYEQYF. For the CDR3, the DNA is TGTGCCAGCAGCCCCCAGGAGGGCCACTACGAGCAGTACTTC.

This clone has just one count. This rearrangement joins TRBV2 to TRBJ2-2; 10 nucleotides line up with TRBD2. Germline CDR1 is SNHLY and CDR2 is FYNNEI. Trimming at V came to 7 bases and at J to 0 bases, leaving 2 bases not matched to a gene. The CDR3 runs 15 residues. The CDR3 reads CASTGLAANTGELFF. The CDR3 nucleotides are TGTGCCAGCACCGGACTAGCGGCGAACACCGGGGAGCTGTTTTTT.

This clone occurred once. Here the CDR3 DNA reads TGCGCCAGCAGCTTAGACAGTCCTCCCTACGAGCAGTACTTC. Its translation is CASSLDSPPYEQYF. The chain joins TRBV5-1 to TRBJ2-7; the D gene is possibly TRBD1 (5 bases). Looked up from germline, CDR1 is SGHRS and CDR2 is YFSETQ. With 2 bases removed from V and 2 bases from J, the gap between germline ends came to 11 bases. The CDR3 loop spans 14 amino acids.

The rearrangement uses TRBV19 and TRBJ2-1; tentatively, D is TRBD1 or TRBD2 (6 bases each). Germline V lookup: CDR1 LNHDA, CDR2 SQIVND (reference sequence). V was shortened by 3 bases and J by 1 base, with 10 bases between the two germline ends. The CDR3 consists of 15 residues. CDR3 DNA sequence: TGTGCCAGTAGTATCGGAGGGGGGTCCTACAATGAGCAGTTCTTC. Translated, it gives CASSIGGGSYNEQFF.

This chain joins TRBV7-6 and TRBJ2-5, with a possible D match to TRBD1 (6 bases). Between the trimmed V and J ends, which lost 0 bases and 4 bases, there was a span of 15 bases. Germline CDR1 and CDR2: SGHVS and FNYEAQ. The CDR3 covers 16 residues. CDR3 amino acids: CASSLARVGTLETQYF. The DNA for the CDR3 is TGTGCCAGCAGCTTAGCGCGAGTAGGGACACTAGAGACCCAGTACTTC.

This clone was detected only a few times. This chain uses TRBV9 with TRBJ1-1; D is undetermined. The germline gives CDR1 SGDLS, CDR2 YYNGEE. CDR3 size: 13 residues. The ends were cut back, 0 bases at V and 5 bases at J, with 8 bases in the middle. As DNA, the CDR3 is TGTGCCAGCAGCGTAGACGCCAGAACTGAAGCTTTCTTT. Amino acid sequence: CASSVDARTEAFF.